This T cell receptor (beta chain) was documented in a study of cytomegalovirus exposure and HLA in healthy donors. Regarding the study as a whole: According to a subsequent analysis, TCR clusters identified in the first cohort showed a tendency to co-occur across the 100 to 150 validation repertoires. The study listed roughly 160 cytomegalovirus-associated TCR beta chains.

Trimming removed 2 bases at V and 7 bases at J, with 17 bases between. This CDR3 has 15 amino acids. CDR1 is MNHNS, CDR2 SASEGT, per germline. Of note for this clone: As yet, its antigen is unknown.

Measured with immunoSEQ multiplex PCR; TCRdb has only the in-frame clones, and not every one. The repertoire includes some 80,000 clones, approximately 96% of them detected once, and approximately 1.2% sits in the top ten. The chain links TRBV6-1 to TRBJ1-2; D perhaps matches TRBD1 (6 bases). This clonotype was obtained from a woman younger than 35 in good health and CMV-seronegative. Sequenced sample: PBMCs. The chain's CDR3 is CASSESYRASSGYTF. CDR3 sequence (DNA): TGTGCCAGCAGTGAATCTTACAGGGCTAGTTCTGGCTACACCTTC.